A single sample gave rise to the 17 T cell receptor beta chains below, sequenced in a study of blood T cell repertoires in COVID-19. Repertoires were generated with immunoSEQ multiplex PCR, while TCRdb's copy carries only in-frame clones and drops some. Of 150,000 to 190,000 clones listed, around 91% are singletons. Specimen: peripheral blood. These receptor sequences come from a woman aged 40-49 years with acute or convalescent COVID-19.

The genes are TRBV11-1 and TRBJ2-7; possibly TRBD1 for D (5 bases). V was clipped by 3 bases and J by 2 bases, with 14 bases between them. The length of the CDR3 is 15 residues. CDR1 and CDR2 from the germline V gene are SGHAT and FQDESV (reference sequence). The CDR3 DNA is TGTGCCAGCAGCTTCTGGTCCCCAGGGACCTACGAGCAGTACTTC. This gives the protein CASSFWSPGTYEQYF.

This clone was picked up one time. The CDR3, as DNA: TGCAGCGTTGAAGAAATGCGGAGCTATGGCTACACCTTC. Its protein is CSVEEMRSYGYTF. The chain carries TRBV29-1 and TRBJ1-2; D remains unclear. CDR3 size: 13 residues. V was shortened by 0 bases and J by 4 bases, with 9 bases between the two germline ends. In germline, CDR1 is SQVTM, CDR2 ANQGSEA. The variable domain in full, completed from reference TRBV29-1 and TRBJ1-2, reads SAVISQKPSRDICQRGTSLTIQCQVDSQVTMMFWYRQQPGQSLTLIATANQGSEATYESGFVIDKFPISRPNLTFSTLTVSNMSPEDSSIYLCSVEEMRSYGYTFGSGTRLTVV.

The chain employs TRBV27 and TRBJ1-1; 9 bases are shared with TRBD1. This CDR3 is built from 13 residues. After removal of 4 bases from V and 11 bases from J, the junction contained 8 bases not matched to a gene. The germline gives CDR1 MNHEY, CDR2 SMNVEV (reference sequence). CDR3 amino acids: CASSYRQGGLAFF. DNA of the CDR3: TGTGCCAGCAGTTACCGACAGGGGGGGTTGGCTTTCTTT.

This clone was observed a few times. The chain is built from TRBV7-2 and TRBJ2-1; possibly TRBD2 for D (6 bases). This CDR3 has 11 amino acids. Germline assignment: CDR1 SGHTA and CDR2 FQGNSA. Trimming shortened V by 9 bases and J by 7 bases, and 10 bases separated the two germline ends. The CDR3 DNA reads TGTGCCAGTGGAGGGAGGAATGAGCAGTTCTTC. It translates to CASGGRNEQFF.

The CDR3 bases are TGTGCCAGCAGCGTAGAAGGCAGACTCGACGGCGAGCAGTACTTC. Translation: CASSVEGRLDGEQYF. The chain links TRBV9 to TRBJ2-7; no definite D call. CDR1 is SGDLS and CDR2 is YYNGEE in the germline V gene. The CDR3 has 15 amino acids. Trimming took off 0 bases at V and 6 bases at J, with 16 bases between the two ends.

The chain combines TRBV9 with TRBJ2-7; TRBD1 is a possible D gene (7 bases). This CDR3 contains 15 residues. CDR1 is SGDLS, CDR2 YYNGEE, per germline. Trimming shortened V by 2 bases and J by 5 bases, and 17 bases separated the two germline ends. The chain's CDR3 is CASSVQGGGTHEQYF. CDR3 coding DNA: TGTGCCAGCAGCGTCCAGGGGGGAGGAACTCACGAGCAGTACTTC.

This chain joins TRBV6-2 or TRBV6-3 and TRBJ2-7; D possibly corresponds to TRBD1 (5 bases). Trimming removed 3 bases at V and 5 bases at J, with 26 bases between. The CDR3 consists of 18 residues. Germline values: CDR1 MNHEY, CDR2 SVGEGT. DNA for the CDR3: TGTGCCAGCAGTTATGCTTCCGTTGGGGCTTACAACACCAACGAGCAGTACTTC. Protein sequence: CASSYASVGAYNTNEQYF.

The chain employs TRBV6-6 and TRBJ2-1; 14 bases fit TRBD2. J was trimmed by 4 bases and V by 6 bases; bases with no gene match: 2. CDR1 is MNHNY, CDR2 SVGAGI, per germline (reference sequence). The CDR3 sequence is 15 residues long. The CDR3 nucleotides are TGTGCCAGCAGAAGACTAGCGGGAGGGTACAATGAGCAGTTCTTC. It encodes CASRRLAGGYNEQFF.

The J gene is TRBJ2-1, the V gene TRBV18, with a tentative D call TRBD2 (6 bases). Between the trimmed V and J ends, which lost 2 bases and 15 bases, there was a span of 17 bases. Germline CDR1 KGHSH, CDR2 LQKENI. The CDR3 sequence is 13 residues long. In nucleotides, the CDR3 is TGTGCCAGCTCACCAAGTAGCGGTGTTAATCCGTTCTTC. Encoded protein: CASSPSSGVNPFF.

V usage is TRBV11-2 and J usage is TRBJ1-1; D not resolved. Germline V gene lookup returns CDR1 SGHAT and CDR2 FQNNGV. The length of the CDR3 is 19 residues. The V and J ends lost 2 bases and 3 bases respectively, with 25 bases between them. The CDR3 protein is CASSLWMTRDRGKDTEAFF. The DNA of the CDR3 is TGTGCCAGCAGCTTATGGATGACGAGGGATCGTGGTAAGGACACTGAAGCTTTCTTT.

This chain connects TRBV27 to TRBJ2-7, with 8 bases fitting TRBD1. Per the germline V gene, CDR1 is MNHEY and CDR2 is SMNVEV (reference sequence). The CDR3 spans 14 residues. The junction had 9 bases not matched to a gene; V was cut back by 5 bases and J by 6 bases. The CDR3 here is CASSTRQGATEQYF. In nucleotides, the CDR3 is TGTGCCAGCAGTACCCGGCAGGGGGCGACCGAGCAGTACTTC.

The chain links TRBV30 to TRBJ2-2, with a tentative D call TRBD2 (8 bases). Germline CDR1 GTSNPN, CDR2 SVGIG (reference sequence). V lost 2 bases and J 4 bases, leaving 17 bases between the germline ends. The CDR3 has 16 residues. The DNA for the CDR3 is TGTGCCTGGAGTCGGGAGGGGGCCTTTCCCACCGGGGAGCTGTTTTTT. Its translation is CAWSREGAFPTGELFF.

The chain employs TRBV7-9 and TRBJ1-5, with D unclear. V dropped 3 bases and J dropped 0 bases, with 6 bases sitting between them. Looked up from germline, CDR1 is SEHNR and CDR2 is FQNEAQ (reference sequence). CDR3 length equals 14 residues. CDR3 sequence: CASSLRDSNQPQHF. CDR3 nucleotide sequence: TGTGCCAGCAGCTTGAGAGATAGCAATCAGCCCCAGCATTTT.

The DNA for the CDR3 is TGCGCCAGCAGCTCCGGACAGCCAGGGGACAATGAGCAGTTCTTC. Residues: CASSSGQPGDNEQFF. The genes are TRBV5-1 and TRBJ2-1, with a tentative D call TRBD1 (6 bases). There are 15 residues in the CDR3. The germline V gene has CDR1 SGHRS and CDR2 YFSETQ. Trimming shortened V by 3 bases and J by 5 bases, and 15 bases separated the two germline ends. The full variable domain, rest sourced from reference TRBV5-1 and TRBJ2-1, is KAGVTQTPRYLIKTRGQQVTLSCSPISGHRSVSWYQQTPGQGLQFLFEYFSETQRNKGNFPGRFSGRQFSNSRSEMNVSTLELGDSALYLCASSSGQPGDNEQFFGPGTRLTVL.

The chain employs TRBV7-3 and TRBJ2-1; a possible D gene is TRBD2 (6 bases). CDR1 and CDR2 (germline): SGHTA, FQGTGA. V lost 4 bases to trimming and J lost 12 bases, with 19 bases between them. This CDR3 has 14 residues. CDR3 DNA: TGTGCCAGCAGCTCCTCCGCCAGCGGGTATCGGCAGTTCTTC. This gives the protein CASSSSASGYRQFF. Using reference TRBV7-3 and TRBJ2-1 for the parts outside the CDR3, the full variable domain is GAGVSQTPSNKVTEKGKYVELRCDPISGHTALYWYRQSLGQGPEFLIYFQGTGAADDSGLPNDRFFAVRPEGSVSTLKIQRTERGDSAVYLCASSSSASGYRQFFGPGTRLTVL.

The gene calls are TRBV6-5 and TRBJ1-3; TRBD1 matches 7 bases. Germline CDR1 is MNHEY and CDR2 is SVGAGI. V was clipped by 5 bases and J by 4 bases; unmatched bases: 8. The CDR3 extends over 15 amino acids. Here the CDR3 reads CASSPKGGRGNTIYF. CDR3 nucleotide sequence: TGTGCCAGCAGTCCTAAAGGGGGCAGGGGAAACACCATATATTTT.

The chain recombines TRBV24-1 with TRBJ2-5, with a weak D call TRBD1 (6 bases). CDR3 size: 16 residues. CDR1 is KGHDR and CDR2 is SFDVKD in the germline V gene. The V gene lost 4 bases and the J gene lost 4 bases, with 18 bases spanning the gap. The CDR3 nucleotides read TGTGCCACCAGTGACACCGGGACAAGGAGCAGAGAGACCCAGTACTTC. Its protein product is CATSDTGTRSRETQYF.